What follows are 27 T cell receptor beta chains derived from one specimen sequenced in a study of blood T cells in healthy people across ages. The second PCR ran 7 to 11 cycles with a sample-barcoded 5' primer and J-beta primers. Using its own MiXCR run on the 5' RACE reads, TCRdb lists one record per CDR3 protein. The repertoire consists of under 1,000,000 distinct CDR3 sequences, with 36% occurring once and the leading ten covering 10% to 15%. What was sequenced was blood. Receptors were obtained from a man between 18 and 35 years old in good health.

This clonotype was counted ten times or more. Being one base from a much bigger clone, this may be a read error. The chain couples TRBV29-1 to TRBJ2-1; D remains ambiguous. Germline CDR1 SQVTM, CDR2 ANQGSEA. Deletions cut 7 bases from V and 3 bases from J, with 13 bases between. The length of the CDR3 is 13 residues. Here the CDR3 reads CSAAQSLYNEQFF. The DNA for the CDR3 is TGCAGCGCGGCCCAGTCCCTCTACAATGAGCAGTTCTTC.

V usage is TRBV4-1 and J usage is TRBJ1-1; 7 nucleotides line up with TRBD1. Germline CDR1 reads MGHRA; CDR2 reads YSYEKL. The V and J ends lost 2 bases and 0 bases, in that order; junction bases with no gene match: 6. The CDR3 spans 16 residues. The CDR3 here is CASSQPRQGLNTEAFF. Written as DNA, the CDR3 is TGCGCCAGCAGCCAACCAAGACAGGGATTGAACACTGAAGCTTTCTTT.

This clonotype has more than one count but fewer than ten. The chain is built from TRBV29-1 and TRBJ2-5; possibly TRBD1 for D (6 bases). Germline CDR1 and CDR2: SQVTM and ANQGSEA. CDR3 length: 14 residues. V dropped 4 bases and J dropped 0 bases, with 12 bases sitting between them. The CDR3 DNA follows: TGCAGCGTTGGCCCCGGGACATACCAAGAGACCCAGTACTTC. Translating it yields CSVGPGTYQETQYF.

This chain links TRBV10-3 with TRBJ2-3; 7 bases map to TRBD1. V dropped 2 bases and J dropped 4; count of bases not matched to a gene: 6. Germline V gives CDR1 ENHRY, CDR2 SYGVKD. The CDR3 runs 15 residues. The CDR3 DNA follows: TGTGCCATCAGTGAGCCTGGGACAGCGTCAGATACGCAGTATTTT. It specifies CAISEPGTASDTQYF.

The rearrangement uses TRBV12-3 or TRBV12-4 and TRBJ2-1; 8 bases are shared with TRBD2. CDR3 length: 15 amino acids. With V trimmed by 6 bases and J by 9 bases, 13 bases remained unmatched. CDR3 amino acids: CASRLSGRGKGEQFF. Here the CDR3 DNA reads TGTGCCAGCAGGTTAAGCGGGAGAGGCAAGGGTGAGCAGTTCTTC.

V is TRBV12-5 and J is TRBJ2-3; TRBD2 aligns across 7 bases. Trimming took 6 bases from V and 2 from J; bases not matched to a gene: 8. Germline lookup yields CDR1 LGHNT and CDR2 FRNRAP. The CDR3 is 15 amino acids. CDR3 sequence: CASGPGLGDTDTQYF. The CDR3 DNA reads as TGTGCTAGTGGCCCTGGACTAGGGGACACAGATACGCAGTATTTT. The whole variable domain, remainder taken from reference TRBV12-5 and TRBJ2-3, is DARVTQTPRHKVTEMGQEVTMRCQPILGHNTVFWYRQTMMQGLELLAYFRNRAPLDDSGMPKDRFSAEMPDATLATLKIQPSEPRDSAVYFCASGPGLGDTDTQYFGPGTRLTVL.

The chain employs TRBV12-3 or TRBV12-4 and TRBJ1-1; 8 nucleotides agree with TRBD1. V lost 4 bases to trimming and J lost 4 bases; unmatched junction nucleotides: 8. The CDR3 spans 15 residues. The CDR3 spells CASSSPSTGVTEAFF. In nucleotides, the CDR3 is TGTGCCAGCAGTTCACCCTCGACAGGGGTCACTGAAGCTTTCTTT.

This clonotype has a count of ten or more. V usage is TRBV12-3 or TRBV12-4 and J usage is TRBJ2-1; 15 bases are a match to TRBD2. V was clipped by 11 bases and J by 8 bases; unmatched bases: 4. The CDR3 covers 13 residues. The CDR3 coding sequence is TGTGCCTCCGGACTAGCGGGGGGGGATGAGCAGTTCTTC. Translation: CASGLAGGDEQFF.

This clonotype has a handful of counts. CDR3 bases: TGCGCCAGCAGCCAAGAACCAGGGGAGGATTCACCCCTCCACTTT. As protein: CASSQEPGEDSPLHF. This chain links TRBV4-1 with TRBJ1-6; D might be TRBD1 (6 bases). CDR1 is MGHRA and CDR2 is YSYEKL in the germline V gene. V lost 0 bases to trimming and J lost 8 bases, with 11 bases between them. CDR3 length: 15 residues.

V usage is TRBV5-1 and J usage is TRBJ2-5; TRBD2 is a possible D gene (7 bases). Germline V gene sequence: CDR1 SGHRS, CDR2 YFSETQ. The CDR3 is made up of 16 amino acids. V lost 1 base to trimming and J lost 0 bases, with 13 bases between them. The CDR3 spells CASSLPGEGDQETQYF. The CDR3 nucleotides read TGCGCCAGCAGCTTGCCGGGGGAGGGGGACCAAGAGACCCAGTACTTC.

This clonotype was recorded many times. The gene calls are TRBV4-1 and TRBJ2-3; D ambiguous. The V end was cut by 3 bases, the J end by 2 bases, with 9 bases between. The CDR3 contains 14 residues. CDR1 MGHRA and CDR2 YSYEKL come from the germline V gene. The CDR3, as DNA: TGCGCCAGCAGCCATCGAGGCGTCACAGATACGCAGTATTTT. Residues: CASSHRGVTDTQYF.

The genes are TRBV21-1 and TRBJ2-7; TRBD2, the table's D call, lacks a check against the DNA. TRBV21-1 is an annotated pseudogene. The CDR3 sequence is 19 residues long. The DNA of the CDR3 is TGTGCCAGCAGCAAAGTGTCGGTAGGCCTAGCGGGGGGCCGGGATGAGCAGTACTTC. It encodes CASSKVSVGLAGGRDEQYF.

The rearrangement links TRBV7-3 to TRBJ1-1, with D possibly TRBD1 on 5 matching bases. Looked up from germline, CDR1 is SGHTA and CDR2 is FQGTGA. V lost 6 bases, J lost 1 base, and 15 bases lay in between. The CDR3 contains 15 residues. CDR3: CASSPDGGRNTEAFF. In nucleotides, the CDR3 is TGTGCCAGCAGTCCCGATGGGGGTCGGAACACTGAAGCTTTCTTT.

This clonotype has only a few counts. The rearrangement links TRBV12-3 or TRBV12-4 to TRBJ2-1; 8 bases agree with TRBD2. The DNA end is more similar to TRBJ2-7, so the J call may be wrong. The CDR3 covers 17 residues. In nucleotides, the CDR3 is TGTGCCAGCAGTTTACTGGCGGGGGGCATATCGTACAATGAGCAGTACTTC. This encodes CASSLLAGGISYNEQYF.

This CDR3 reads CASSERTSYEQYF. DNA for the CDR3: TGTGCCAGCAGTGAACGAACCTCCTACGAGCAGTACTTC. The chain carries TRBV6-1 and TRBJ2-7; D is undetermined. Trimming shortened V by 2 bases and J by 0 bases, and 5 bases separated the two germline ends. Germline values: CDR1 MNHNS, CDR2 SASEGT. There are 13 residues in the CDR3.

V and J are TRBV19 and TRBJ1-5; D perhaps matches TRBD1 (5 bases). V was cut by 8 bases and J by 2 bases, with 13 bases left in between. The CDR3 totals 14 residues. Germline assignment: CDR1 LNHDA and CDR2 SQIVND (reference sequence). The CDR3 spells CASAHQGRNQPQHF. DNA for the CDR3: TGTGCCAGTGCACATCAGGGCCGCAATCAGCCCCAGCATTTT.

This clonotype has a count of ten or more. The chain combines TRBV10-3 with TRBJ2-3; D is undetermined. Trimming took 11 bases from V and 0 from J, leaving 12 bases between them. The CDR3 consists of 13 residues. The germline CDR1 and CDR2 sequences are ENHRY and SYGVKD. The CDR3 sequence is CAVQTYSTDTQYF. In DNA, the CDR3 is TGTGCCGTACAGACTTATAGCACAGATACGCAGTATTTT.

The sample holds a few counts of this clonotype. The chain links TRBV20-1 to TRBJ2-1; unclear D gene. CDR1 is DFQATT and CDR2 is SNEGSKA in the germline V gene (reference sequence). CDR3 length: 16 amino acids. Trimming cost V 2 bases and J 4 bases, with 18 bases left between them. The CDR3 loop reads CSARPQVEVLYNEQFF. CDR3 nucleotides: TGCAGTGCTAGACCCCAAGTAGAGGTGCTATACAATGAGCAGTTCTTC.

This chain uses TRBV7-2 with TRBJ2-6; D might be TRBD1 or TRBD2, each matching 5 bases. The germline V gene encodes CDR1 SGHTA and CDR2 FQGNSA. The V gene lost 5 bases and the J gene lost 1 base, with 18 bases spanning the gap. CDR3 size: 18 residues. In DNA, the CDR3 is TGTGCCAGCAGCCTCACTCAGGGAGAAGCATCTGGGGCCAACGTCCTGACTTTC. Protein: CASSLTQGEASGANVLTF.

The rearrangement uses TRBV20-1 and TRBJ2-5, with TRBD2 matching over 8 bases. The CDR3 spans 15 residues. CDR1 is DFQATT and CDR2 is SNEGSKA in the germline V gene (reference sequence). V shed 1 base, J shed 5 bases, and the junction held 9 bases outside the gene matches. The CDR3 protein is CSARVGTSSRETQYF. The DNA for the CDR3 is TGCAGTGCTAGAGTCGGGACTAGTTCCCGCGAGACCCAGTACTTC.

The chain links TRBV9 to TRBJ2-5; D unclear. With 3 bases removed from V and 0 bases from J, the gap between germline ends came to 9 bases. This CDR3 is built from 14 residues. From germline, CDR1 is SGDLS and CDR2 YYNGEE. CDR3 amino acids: CASSEGGDQETQYF. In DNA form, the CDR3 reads TGTGCCAGCAGCGAGGGTGGGGACCAAGAGACCCAGTACTTC.

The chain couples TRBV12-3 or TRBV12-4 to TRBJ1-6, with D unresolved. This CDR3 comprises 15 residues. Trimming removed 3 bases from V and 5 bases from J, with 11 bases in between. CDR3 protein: CASSFTTDDNSPLHF. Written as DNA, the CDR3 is TGTGCCAGCAGTTTTACGACTGACGATAATTCACCCCTCCACTTT.

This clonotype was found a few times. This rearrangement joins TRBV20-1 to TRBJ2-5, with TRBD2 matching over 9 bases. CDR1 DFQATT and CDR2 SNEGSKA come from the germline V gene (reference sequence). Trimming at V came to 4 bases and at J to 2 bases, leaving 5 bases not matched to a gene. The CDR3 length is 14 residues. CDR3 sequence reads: CSATLAGAQETQYF. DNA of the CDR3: TGCAGTGCTACCTTAGCGGGAGCACAAGAGACCCAGTACTTC.

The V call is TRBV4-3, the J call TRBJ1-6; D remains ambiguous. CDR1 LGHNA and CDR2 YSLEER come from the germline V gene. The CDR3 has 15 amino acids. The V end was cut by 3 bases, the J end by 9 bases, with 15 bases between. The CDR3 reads CASSQSQLSPSPLHF. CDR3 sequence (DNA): TGCGCCAGCAGCCAGTCACAGTTATCCCCTTCACCCCTCCACTTT.

The CDR3 nucleotides read TGCGCCAGCGACTCCTCGGACAGGGGAAACGGCTACACCTTC. This translates into CASDSSDRGNGYTF. The rearrangement uses TRBV5-1 and TRBJ1-2, with 9 bases fitting TRBD1. CDR3 length equals 14 residues. V shed 7 bases, J shed 8 bases, and the junction held 12 bases outside the gene matches. Germline values: CDR1 SGHRS, CDR2 YFSETQ.

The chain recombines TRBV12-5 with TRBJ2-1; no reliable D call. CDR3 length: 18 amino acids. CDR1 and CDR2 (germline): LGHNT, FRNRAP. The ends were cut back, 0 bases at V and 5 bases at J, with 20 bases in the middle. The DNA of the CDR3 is TGTGCTAGTGGTTTGGTACCGCCTATAGGTGCGGATCACAATGAGCAGTTCTTC. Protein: CASGLVPPIGADHNEQFF.

In nucleotides, the CDR3 is TGTGCCAGCAGCTCCCTTGGCGGGGGGGAGGTCTACGAGCAGTACTTC. This encodes CASSSLGGGEVYEQYF. The rearrangement links TRBV7-9 to TRBJ2-4; TRBD2 matches at 9 bases. The J call may be wrong; the DNA end is better matched by TRBJ2-7. CDR3 size: 16 residues. The V gene's germline CDR1 is SEHNR and CDR2 FQNEAQ (reference sequence).